The present entry profiles one T cell receptor beta chain with its context. The antigen is not known. The data were obtained in a study of cytomegalovirus exposure and HLA in healthy donors. The PCR made use of 60 Vbeta and 13 Jbeta primers. Repertoires were generated with immunoSEQ multiplex PCR, while TCRdb's copy carries only in-frame clones and drops some. The top ten clones hold over 0.65% of a sample with fewer than 200,000 clones, around 80% of them seen once. Study outcomes and limitations: Rare sequences made up most TCRs, while some public TCRs were found in many donors.

The CDR3 loop spans 15 amino acids. The junction had 12 bases not matched to a gene; V was cut back by 5 bases and J by 6 bases. Germline assignment: CDR1 SGHTA and CDR2 FQGTGA. V gene TRBV7-3 combines with J gene TRBJ2-7, with 8 positions matching TRBD1. Material for sequencing was PBMCs. The sequence was collected from a woman under 30 in good health and CMV-seronegative. CDR3 nucleotides: TGTGCCAGCAGCGTAAACAGGGGGTTGAAGGGCGAGCAGTACTTC. Amino acid sequence: CASSVNRGLKGEQYF.